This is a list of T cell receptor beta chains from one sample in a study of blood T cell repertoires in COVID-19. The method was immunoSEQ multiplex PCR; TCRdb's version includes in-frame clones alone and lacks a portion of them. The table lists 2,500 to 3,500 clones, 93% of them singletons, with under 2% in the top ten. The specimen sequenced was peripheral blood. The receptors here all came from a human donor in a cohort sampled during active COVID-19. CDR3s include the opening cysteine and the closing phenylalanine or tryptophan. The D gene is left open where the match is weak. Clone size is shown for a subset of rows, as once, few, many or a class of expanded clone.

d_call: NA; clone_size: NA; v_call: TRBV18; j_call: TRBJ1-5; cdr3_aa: CASSPEGRSNQPQHF; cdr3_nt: TGTGCCAGCTCACCGGAGGGCCGGAGCAATCAGCCCCAGCATTTT
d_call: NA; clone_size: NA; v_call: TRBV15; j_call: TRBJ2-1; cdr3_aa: CATSRGGDPYNEQFF; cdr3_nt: TGTGCCACCAGCAGAGGCGGCGATCCCTACAATGAGCAGTTCTTC
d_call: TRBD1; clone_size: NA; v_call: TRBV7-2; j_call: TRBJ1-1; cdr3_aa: CASSLEGALSTEAFF; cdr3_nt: TGTGCCAGCAGCTTAGAGGGGGCTCTAAGTACTGAAGCTTTCTTT
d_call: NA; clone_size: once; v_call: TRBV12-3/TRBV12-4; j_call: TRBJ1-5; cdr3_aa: CASSTGMGQPQHF; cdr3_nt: TGTGCCAGCAGTACGGGGATGGGACAGCCCCAGCATTTT
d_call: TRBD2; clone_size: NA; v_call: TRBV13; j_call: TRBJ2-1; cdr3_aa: CASSLLAGSYNEQFF; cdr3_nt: TGTGCCAGCAGTCTCCTAGCGGGGTCGTACAATGAGCAGTTCTTC
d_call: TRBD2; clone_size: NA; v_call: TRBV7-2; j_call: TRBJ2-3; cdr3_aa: CASSFSGGTDTQYF; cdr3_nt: TGTGCCAGCAGCTTCAGCGGGGGCACAGATACGCAGTATTTT
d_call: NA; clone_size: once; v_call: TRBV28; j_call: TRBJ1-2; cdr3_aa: CASSLWKGGSGSGYTF; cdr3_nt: TGTGCCAGCAGTTTATGGAAGGGAGGGTCGGGTTCTGGCTACACCTTC
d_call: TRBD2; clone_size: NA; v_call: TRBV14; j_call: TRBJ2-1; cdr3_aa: CASSQVSGSSYNEQFF; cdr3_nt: TGTGCCAGCAGCCAAGTTAGCGGGAGCTCCTACAATGAGCAGTTCTTC
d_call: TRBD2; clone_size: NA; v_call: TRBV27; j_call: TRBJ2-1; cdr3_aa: CASRPGTSGRNEQFF; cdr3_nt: TGTGCCAGCAGACCCGGGACTAGCGGTCGCAATGAGCAGTTCTTC
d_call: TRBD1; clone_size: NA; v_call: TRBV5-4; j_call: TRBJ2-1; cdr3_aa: CASRTGTGYNEQFF; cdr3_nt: TGTGCCAGCAGGACCGGGACAGGTTACAATGAGCAGTTCTTC
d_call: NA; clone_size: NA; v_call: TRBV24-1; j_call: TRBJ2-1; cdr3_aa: CATGGVGGKQFF; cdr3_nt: TGTGCCACCGGTGGCGTGGGGGGTAAGCAGTTCTTC
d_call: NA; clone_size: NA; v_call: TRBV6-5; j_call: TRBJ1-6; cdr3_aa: CASSYGQGGSPLHF; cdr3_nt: TGTGCCAGCAGTTACGGGCAGGGTGGCTCACCCCTCCACTTT
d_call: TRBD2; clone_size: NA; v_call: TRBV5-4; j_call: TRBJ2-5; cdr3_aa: CASSPRGGTQETQYF; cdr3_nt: TGTGCCAGCAGCCCCCGGGGGGGAACCCAAGAGACCCAGTACTTC
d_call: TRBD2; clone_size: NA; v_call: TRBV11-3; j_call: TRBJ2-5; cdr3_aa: CASSLASFGSGSSGKTQYF; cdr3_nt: TGTGCCAGCAGCTTAGCCTCTTTTGGTAGCGGGAGTTCGGGGAAGACCCAGTACTTC
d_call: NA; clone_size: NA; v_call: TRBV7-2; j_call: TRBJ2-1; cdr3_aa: CASSLSFSEQFF; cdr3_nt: TGTGCCAGCAGCTTAAGTTTCAGTGAGCAGTTCTTC
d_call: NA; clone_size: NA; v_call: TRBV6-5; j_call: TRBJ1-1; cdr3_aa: CASSQGMNTEAFF; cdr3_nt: TGTGCCAGCAGTCAGGGTATGAACACTGAAGCTTTCTTT
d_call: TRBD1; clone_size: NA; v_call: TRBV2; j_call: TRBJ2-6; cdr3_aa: CASRGQVSSGANVLTF; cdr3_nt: TGTGCCAGCAGAGGACAGGTCAGCTCTGGGGCCAACGTCCTGACTTTC
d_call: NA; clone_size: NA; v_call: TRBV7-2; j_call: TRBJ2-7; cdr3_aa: CASSLANYEQYF; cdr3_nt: TGTGCCAGCAGCTTAGCCAACTACGAGCAGTACTTC
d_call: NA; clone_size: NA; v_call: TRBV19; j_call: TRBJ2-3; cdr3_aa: CASSYMGRSESSTDTQYF; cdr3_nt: TGTGCCAGTAGTTATATGGGCCGTTCGGAAAGTAGCACAGATACGCAGTATTTT
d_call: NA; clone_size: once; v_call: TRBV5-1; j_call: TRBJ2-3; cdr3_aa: CASSGWGDRTTDTQYF; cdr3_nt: TGCGCCAGCAGTGGGTGGGGAGATCGAACCACAGATACGCAGTATTTT
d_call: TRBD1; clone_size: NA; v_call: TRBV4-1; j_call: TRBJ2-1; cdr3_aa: CASSQADRVGYNEQFF; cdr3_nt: TGCGCCAGCAGCCAAGCCGACAGGGTTGGCTACAATGAGCAGTTCTTC
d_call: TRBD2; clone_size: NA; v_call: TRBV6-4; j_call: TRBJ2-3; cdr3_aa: CASIPKREGSTDTQYF; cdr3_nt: TGTGCCAGCATCCCTAAGCGGGAGGGAAGCACAGATACGCAGTATTTT